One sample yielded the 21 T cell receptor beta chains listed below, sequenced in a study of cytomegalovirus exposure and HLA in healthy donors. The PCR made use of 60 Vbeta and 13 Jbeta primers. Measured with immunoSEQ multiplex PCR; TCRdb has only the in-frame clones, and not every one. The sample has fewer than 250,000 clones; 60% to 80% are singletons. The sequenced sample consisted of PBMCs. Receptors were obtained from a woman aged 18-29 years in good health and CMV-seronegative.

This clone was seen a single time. CDR3 nucleotide sequence: TGTGCCAGCAGACCTCAGGGGGCTAGGGCAGGAGAGCAGTACTTC. It translates to CASRPQGARAGEQYF. The chain carries TRBV6-5 and TRBJ2-7; TRBD1 matches at 8 bases. CDR1 and CDR2 from the germline V gene are MNHEY and SVGAGI. This CDR3 region has 15 residues. V lost 6 bases, J lost 7 bases, and 14 bases stayed unmatched.

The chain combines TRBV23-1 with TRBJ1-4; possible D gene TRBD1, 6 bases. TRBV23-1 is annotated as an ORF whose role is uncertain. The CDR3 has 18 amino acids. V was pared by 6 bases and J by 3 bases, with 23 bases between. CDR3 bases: TGCGCCAGCAGACATACAAACGTCGGACAGTTTTCTAATGAAAAACTGTTTTTT. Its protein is CASRHTNVGQFSNEKLFF.

Written as DNA, the CDR3 is TGTGCCAGCAGCCTAAATGGGGACAGGGGCTATGAGCAGTTCTTC. Protein product: CASSLNGDRGYEQFF. The chain uses TRBV7-9 and TRBJ2-1; 10 nucleotides align to TRBD1. Germline loops: CDR1 SEHNR, CDR2 FQNEAQ (reference sequence). The CDR3 has 15 residues. The V segment lost 5 bases and the J segment 8 bases; nucleotides outside the gene matches: 9.

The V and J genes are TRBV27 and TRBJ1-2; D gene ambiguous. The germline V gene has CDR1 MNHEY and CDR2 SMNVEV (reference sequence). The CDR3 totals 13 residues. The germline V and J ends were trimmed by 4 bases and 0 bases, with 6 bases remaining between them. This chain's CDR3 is CASSSTANYGYTF. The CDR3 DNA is TGTGCCAGCAGTTCTACAGCTAACTATGGCTACACCTTC.

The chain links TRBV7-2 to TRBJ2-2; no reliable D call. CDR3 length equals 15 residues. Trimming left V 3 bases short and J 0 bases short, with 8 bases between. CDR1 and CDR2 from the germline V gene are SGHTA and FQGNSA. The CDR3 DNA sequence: TGTGCCAGCAGCTTGGGCTATTCGAACACCGGGGAGCTGTTTTTT. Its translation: CASSLGYSNTGELFF. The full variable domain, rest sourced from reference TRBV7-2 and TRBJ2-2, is GAGVSQSPSNKVTEKGKDVELRCDPISGHTALYWYRQSLGQGLEFLIYFQGNSAPDKSGLPSDRFSAERTGGSVSTLTIQRTQQEDSAVYLCASSLGYSNTGELFFGEGSRLTVL.

This CDR3 reads CASSLSAGELFF. The CDR3 region has the DNA TGTGCCAGCAGTTTAAGCGCCGGGGAGCTGTTTTTT. This chain links TRBV28 with TRBJ2-2; the D is unclear. V dropped 2 bases and J dropped 6 bases, with 4 bases sitting between them. Germline CDR1 reads MDHEN; CDR2 reads SYDVKM. The CDR3 runs to 12 residues.

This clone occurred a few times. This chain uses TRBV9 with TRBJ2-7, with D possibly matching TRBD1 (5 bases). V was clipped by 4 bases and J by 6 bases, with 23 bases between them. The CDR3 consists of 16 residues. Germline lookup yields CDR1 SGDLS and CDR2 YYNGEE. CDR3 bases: TGTGCCAGCAGCCCCACCCAAGGGGCATCTTCTTCCGAGCAGTACTTC. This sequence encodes CASSPTQGASSSEQYF.

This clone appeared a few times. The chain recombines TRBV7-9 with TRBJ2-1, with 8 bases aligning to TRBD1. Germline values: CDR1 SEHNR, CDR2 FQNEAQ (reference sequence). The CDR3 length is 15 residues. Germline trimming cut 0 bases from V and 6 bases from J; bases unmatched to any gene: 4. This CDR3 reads CASSLALTGGNEQFF. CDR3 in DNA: TGTGCCAGCAGCTTAGCGTTAACAGGGGGCAATGAGCAGTTCTTC.

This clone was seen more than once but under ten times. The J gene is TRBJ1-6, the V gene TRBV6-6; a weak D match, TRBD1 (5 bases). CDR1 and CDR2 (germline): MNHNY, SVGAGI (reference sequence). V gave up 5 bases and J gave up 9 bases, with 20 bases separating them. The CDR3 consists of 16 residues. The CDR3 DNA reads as TGTGCCAGCAGTCTTCTTCACAGGCTGGGAGGTTCACCCCTCCACTTT. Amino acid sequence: CASSLLHRLGGSPLHF.

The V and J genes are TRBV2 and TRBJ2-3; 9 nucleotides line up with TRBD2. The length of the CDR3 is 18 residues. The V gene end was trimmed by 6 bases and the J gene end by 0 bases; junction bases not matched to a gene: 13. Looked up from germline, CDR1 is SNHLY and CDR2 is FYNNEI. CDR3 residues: CASRVGLSGGTSTDTQYF. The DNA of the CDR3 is TGTGCCAGCAGGGTTGGGCTTAGCGGGGGAACTAGCACAGATACGCAGTATTTT.

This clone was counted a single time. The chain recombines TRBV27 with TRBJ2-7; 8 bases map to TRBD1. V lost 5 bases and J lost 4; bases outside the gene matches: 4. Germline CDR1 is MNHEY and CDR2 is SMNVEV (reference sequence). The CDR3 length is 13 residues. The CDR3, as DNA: TGTGCCAGCAGTCCAGGGACAGGTTACGAGCAGTACTTC. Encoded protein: CASSPGTGYEQYF.

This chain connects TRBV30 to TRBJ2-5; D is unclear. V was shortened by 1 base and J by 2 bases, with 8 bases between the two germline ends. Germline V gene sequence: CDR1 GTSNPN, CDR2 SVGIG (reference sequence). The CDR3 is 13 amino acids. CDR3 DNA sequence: TGTGCCTGGAGTGCTTCGCGGCAAGAGACCCAGTACTTC. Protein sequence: CAWSASRQETQYF.

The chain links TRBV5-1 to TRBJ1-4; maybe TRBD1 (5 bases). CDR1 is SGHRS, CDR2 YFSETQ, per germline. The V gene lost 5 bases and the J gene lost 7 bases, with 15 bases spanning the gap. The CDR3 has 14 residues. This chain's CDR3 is CASRRIGAPEKLFF. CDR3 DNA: TGCGCCAGCAGACGTATTGGGGCACCTGAAAAACTGTTTTTT.

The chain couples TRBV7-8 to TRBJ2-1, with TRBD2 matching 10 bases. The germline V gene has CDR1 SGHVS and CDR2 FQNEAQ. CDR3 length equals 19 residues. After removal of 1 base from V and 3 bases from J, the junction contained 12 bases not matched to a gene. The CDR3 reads CASSLVALAGEGRYNEQFF. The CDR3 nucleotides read TGTGCCAGCAGCTTAGTGGCTCTAGCGGGAGAAGGTCGCTACAATGAGCAGTTCTTC.

CDR3 region: CASSLQQGPLRSGELFF. The CDR3 DNA sequence: TGTGCCAGCAGTTTGCAGCAGGGTCCCCTTAGGAGCGGGGAGCTGTTTTTT. This chain joins TRBV28 and TRBJ2-2, with D possibly TRBD1 on 5 matching bases. The germline V gene encodes CDR1 MDHEN and CDR2 SYDVKM. Trimming stripped 3 bases from V and 7 bases from J, with 21 bases between. The CDR3 is 17 residues long.

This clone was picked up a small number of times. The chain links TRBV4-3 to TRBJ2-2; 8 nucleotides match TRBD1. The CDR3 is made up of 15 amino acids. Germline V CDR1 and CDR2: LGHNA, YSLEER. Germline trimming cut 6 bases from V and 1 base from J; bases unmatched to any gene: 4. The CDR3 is CASRRTGLNTGELFF. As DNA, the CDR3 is TGCGCCAGCAGACGGACAGGGTTGAACACCGGGGAGCTGTTTTTT.

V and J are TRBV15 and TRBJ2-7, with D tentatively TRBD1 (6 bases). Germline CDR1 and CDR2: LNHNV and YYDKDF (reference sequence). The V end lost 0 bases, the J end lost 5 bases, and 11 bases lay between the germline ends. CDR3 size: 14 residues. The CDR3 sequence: CATSREGRGNEQYF. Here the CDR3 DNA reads TGTGCCACCAGCAGAGAAGGCAGGGGCAACGAGCAGTACTTC.

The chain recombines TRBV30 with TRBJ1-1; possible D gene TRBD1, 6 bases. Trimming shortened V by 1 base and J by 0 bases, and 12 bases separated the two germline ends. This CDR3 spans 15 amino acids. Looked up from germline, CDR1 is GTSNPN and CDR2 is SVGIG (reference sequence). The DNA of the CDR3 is TGTGCCTGGAGTGGCCGGGGGGACATGAACACTGAAGCTTTCTTT. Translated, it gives CAWSGRGDMNTEAFF. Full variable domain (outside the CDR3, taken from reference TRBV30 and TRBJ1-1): SQTIHQWPATLVQPVGSPLSLECTVEGTSNPNLYWYRQAAGRGLQLLFYSVGIGQISSEVPQNLSASRPQDRQFILSSKKLLLSDSGFYLCAWSGRGDMNTEAFFGQGTRLTVV.

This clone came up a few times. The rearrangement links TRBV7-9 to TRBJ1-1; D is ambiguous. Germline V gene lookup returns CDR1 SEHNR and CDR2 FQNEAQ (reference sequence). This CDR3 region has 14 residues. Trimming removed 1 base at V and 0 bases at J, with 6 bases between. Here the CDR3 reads CASSLVHLNTEAFF. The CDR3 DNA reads TGTGCCAGCAGCTTAGTACACCTGAACACTGAAGCTTTCTTT. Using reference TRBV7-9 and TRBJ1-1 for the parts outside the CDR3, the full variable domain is DTGVSQNPRHKITKRGQNVTFRCDPISEHNRLYWYRQTLGQGPEFLTYFQNEAQLEKSRLLSDRFSAERPKGSFSTLEIQRTEQGDSAMYLCASSLVHLNTEAFFGQGTRLTVV.

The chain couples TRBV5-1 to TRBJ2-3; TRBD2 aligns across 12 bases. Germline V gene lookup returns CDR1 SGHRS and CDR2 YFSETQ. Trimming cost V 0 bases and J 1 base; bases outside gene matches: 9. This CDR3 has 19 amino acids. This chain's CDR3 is CASSLDPSGGALGTDTQYF. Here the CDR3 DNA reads TGCGCCAGCAGCTTGGATCCTAGCGGGGGGGCCTTGGGCACAGATACGCAGTATTTT.

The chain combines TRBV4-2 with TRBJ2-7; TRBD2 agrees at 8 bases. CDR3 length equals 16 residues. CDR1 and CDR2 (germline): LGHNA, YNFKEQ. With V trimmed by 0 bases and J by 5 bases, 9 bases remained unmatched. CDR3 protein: CASSQEGTSRKDEQYF. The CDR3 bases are TGTGCCAGCAGCCAAGAAGGGACTAGTCGGAAGGACGAGCAGTACTTC.